The 5 T cell receptor beta chains below come from one sample, sequenced in a study of graft-versus-host responses after intestinal transplantation. Method: immunoSEQ multiplex PCR; TCRdb's copy keeps in-frame clones and lacks some. Counted here are approximately 20,000 clones, approximately 86% occurring once; the ten biggest clones make up around half. The sequences come from bone marrow, collected approximately 120 days after transplant. These receptors all come from a human patient who received an intestinal transplant, so some T cells may come from the graft donor.

As DNA, the CDR3 is TGTGCCATCAGTGATGGGGGACCAGGCCTCTACGAGCAGTACTTC. As protein: CAISDGGPGLYEQYF. The V call is TRBV10-3, the J call TRBJ2-7; D may be TRBD1 or TRBD2 (5 bases each). The CDR3 loop spans 15 amino acids. Germline-derived CDR1 and CDR2 are ENHRY and SYGVKD. Trimming removed 3 bases at V and 3 bases at J, with 15 bases between.

The J gene is TRBJ2-3, the V gene TRBV7-6; D may correspond to TRBD1 or TRBD2 (5 bases each). The germline V gene has CDR1 SGHVS and CDR2 FNYEAQ. The CDR3 contains 15 residues. V was pared by 1 base and J by 6 bases, with 14 bases between. CDR3 sequence reads: CASSLGPGPTDTQYF. Here the CDR3 DNA reads TGTGCCAGCAGCTTAGGGCCGGGACCCACGGATACGCAGTATTTT.

The rearrangement links TRBV27 to TRBJ2-3; D uncertain. V lost 1 base and J lost 1, with 12 bases in between. CDR3 length equals 16 residues. The germline V gene encodes CDR1 MNHEY and CDR2 SMNVEV (reference sequence). The CDR3 sequence: CASSLYGIGGTDTQYF. CDR3 DNA: TGTGCCAGCAGTTTATATGGAATTGGGGGCACAGATACGCAGTATTTT.

This chain uses TRBV2 with TRBJ1-2, with D possibly being TRBD1 (5 bases). The CDR3 runs 13 residues. The V gene lost 9 bases and the J gene lost 4 bases, with 15 bases spanning the gap. The germline CDR1 and CDR2 sequences are SNHLY and FYNNEI. The CDR3 DNA follows: TGTGCCAGTGGGGCGGCCGGCTTCTATGGCTACACCTTC. Translated, it gives CASGAAGFYGYTF.

This chain connects TRBV19 to TRBJ2-7; D unresolved. This CDR3 is built from 14 residues. Trimming cost V 5 bases and J 3 bases, with 14 bases left between them. Per germline, CDR1 LNHDA and CDR2 SQIVND (reference sequence). This CDR3 reads CASSPGSAGYEQYF. The CDR3 DNA reads TGTGCCAGTAGTCCAGGCAGCGCCGGCTACGAGCAGTACTTC.